The 26 T cell receptor beta chains given below trace back to one sample, sequenced in a study of graft-versus-host responses after intestinal transplantation. TCRdb's copy holds only in-frame clones and misses some; the assay was immunoSEQ multiplex PCR. The table includes 95,000 to 100,000 clones, roughly 88% detected once. The material was PBMCs, obtained 255 days after intestinal transplant. These receptors were collected from a human patient who received an intestinal transplant, so some T cells may come from the graft donor.

This clone was seen only once. The chain has TRBV28 and TRBJ1-3, with D hard to call. The CDR3 has 17 residues. Trimming left V 6 bases short and J 1 base short, with 19 bases between. Germline CDR1 reads MDHEN; CDR2 reads SYDVKM. DNA of the CDR3: TGTGCCAGCAGGGAACGCAGGACCGAAGGGTCTGGAAACACCATATATTTT. It yields the protein CASRERRTEGSGNTIYF.

This chain links TRBV2 with TRBJ1-2; 8 nucleotides agree with TRBD1. Trimming took 3 bases from V and 5 from J; bases not matched to a gene: 5. The CDR3 sequence is 14 residues long. The V gene's germline CDR1 is SNHLY and CDR2 FYNNEI. The CDR3 loop reads CASSEDREVYGYTF. The CDR3 DNA reads TGTGCCAGCAGTGAGGACAGGGAGGTTTATGGCTACACCTTC.

The chain combines TRBV6-6 with TRBJ2-6; no clear D gene. The V and J ends lost 4 bases and 2 bases respectively, with 9 bases between them. CDR1 is MNHNY, CDR2 SVGAGI, per germline (reference sequence). The CDR3 is made up of 15 amino acids. This chain's CDR3 is CASSLISAGANVLTF. The CDR3, as DNA: TGTGCCAGCAGTTTGATAAGTGCTGGGGCCAACGTCCTGACTTTC.

The chain employs TRBV7-9 and TRBJ2-3; possibly TRBD2 for D (7 bases). V was shortened by 0 bases and J by 5 bases, with 12 bases between the two germline ends. The CDR3 consists of 15 residues. The germline V gene has CDR1 SEHNR and CDR2 FQNEAQ (reference sequence). In DNA, the CDR3 is TGTGCCAGCAGCTTAGCGGCAGGGGAGGGAGATACGCAGTATTTT. Protein product: CASSLAAGEGDTQYF.

The rearrangement joins TRBV10-2 to TRBJ1-2; D is uncertain. Germline V gene sequence: CDR1 WSHSY, CDR2 SAAADI. Trimming removed 2 bases from V and 4 bases from J, with 8 bases in between. The CDR3 sequence is 13 residues long. CDR3 amino acids: CASSEQPLYGYTF. CDR3 DNA: TGCGCCAGCAGTGAGCAGCCGCTCTATGGCTACACCTTC.

The chain joins TRBV7-9 to TRBJ1-2; the D gene is possibly TRBD1 (6 bases). Deletions cut 5 bases from V and 4 bases from J, with 17 bases between. Germline lookup yields CDR1 SEHNR and CDR2 FQNEAQ (reference sequence). The CDR3 contains 15 residues. The CDR3 sequence is CASSAPSGGVYGYTF. The CDR3 DNA reads TGTGCCAGCAGCGCCCCTTCGGGGGGCGTCTATGGCTACACCTTC.

The rearrangement joins TRBV27 to TRBJ1-1; weak D call: TRBD1 (5 bases). This CDR3 has 17 residues. The ends were cut back, 5 bases at V and 4 bases at J, with 23 bases in the middle. Germline V gene data show CDR1 as MNHEY and CDR2 as SMNVEV (reference sequence). CDR3 sequence: CASSKPRDPGGSTEAFF. For the CDR3, the DNA is TGTGCCAGCAGTAAACCCCGGGACCCTGGGGGAAGCACTGAAGCTTTCTTT.

In the case of this clone: A read error may produce the germline difference seen at one junction end. The V gene is TRBV6-1, the J gene TRBJ1-1; 7 bases are a match to TRBD1. This CDR3 is 12 amino acids long. Looked up from germline, CDR1 is MNHNS and CDR2 is SASEGT. The CDR3 spells CASSSGTAEAFF. CDR3 nucleotides: TGTGCCAGCAGTTCGGGGACAGCTGAGGCTTTCTTT.

This chain links TRBV9 with TRBJ2-1, with 14 bases lining up with TRBD2. This CDR3 has 15 amino acids. J gave up 9 bases and V 3 bases, and 5 bases lay outside the gene matches. CDR1 is SGDLS, CDR2 YYNGEE, per germline. Here the CDR3 reads CASSGGLAGASEQFF. The CDR3 DNA reads TGTGCCAGCAGCGGGGGACTAGCGGGGGCGAGTGAGCAGTTCTTC.

The CDR3 reads CASSSQTTGFEQYF. The DNA for the CDR3 is TGTGCCAGCAGCTCCCAAACGACTGGCTTCGAGCAGTACTTC. The gene calls are TRBV7-2 and TRBJ2-7, with D uncertain. The length of the CDR3 is 14 residues. Germline V gene data show CDR1 as SGHTA and CDR2 as FQGNSA. Trimming pared 4 bases from V and 6 bases from J, leaving 16 bases between.

The CDR3 coding sequence is TGTGCCAGCAGTTTATGGGCGGACAGGGAGAACACTGAAGCTTTCTTT. Its protein product is CASSLWADRENTEAFF. V usage is TRBV28 and J usage is TRBJ1-1; 8 bases align to TRBD1. The CDR3 length is 16 residues. The germline V gene has CDR1 MDHEN and CDR2 SYDVKM. V was clipped by 0 bases and J by 1 base; unmatched bases: 4.

The chain is built from TRBV11-2 and TRBJ1-4; D perhaps matches TRBD1 (5 bases). Trimming removed 1 base at V and 4 bases at J, with 13 bases between. CDR3 size: 16 residues. The germline gives CDR1 SGHAT, CDR2 FQNNGV. CDR3 amino acids: CASSLVWSGHNEKLFF. Here the CDR3 DNA reads TGTGCCAGCAGCTTAGTCTGGTCAGGGCATAATGAAAAACTGTTTTTT.

J is TRBJ1-5 and V is TRBV28; D remains ambiguous. Germline loops: CDR1 MDHEN, CDR2 SYDVKM. V lost 3 bases and J lost 1, with 4 bases in between. The CDR3 contains 13 residues. Here the CDR3 DNA reads TGTGCCAGCAGTTTGGCCAGCAATCAGCCCCAGCATTTT. Translating gives CASSLASNQPQHF.

This clone has only a few counts. The chain combines TRBV28 with TRBJ2-1, with a possible D match to TRBD1 (5 bases). V gave up 9 bases and J gave up 6 bases, with 9 bases separating them. Germline V CDR1 and CDR2: MDHEN, SYDVKM. The CDR3 is 11 residues long. In DNA, the CDR3 is TGTGCCAGTGACAGAAGCAATGAGCAGTTCTTC. This codes for CASDRSNEQFF.

This chain connects TRBV7-9 to TRBJ1-2; TRBD1 matches at 7 bases. Germline V CDR1 and CDR2: SEHNR, FQNEAQ (reference sequence). The CDR3 covers 15 residues. J gave up 4 bases and V 5 bases, and 10 bases lay outside the gene matches. CDR3: CASSQTGQVLYGYTF. The CDR3 coding sequence is TGTGCCAGCAGCCAGACCGGACAGGTCCTCTATGGCTACACCTTC.

This clone was counted a single time. V usage is TRBV29-1 and J usage is TRBJ2-7; 13 bases match TRBD2. After removal of 5 bases from V and 3 bases from J, the junction contained 10 bases not matched to a gene. This CDR3 is built from 16 residues. Germline V CDR1 and CDR2: SQVTM, ANQGSEA. The CDR3 sequence is CSVSGLAGARIYEQYF. CDR3 coding DNA: TGCAGCGTTTCCGGACTAGCGGGGGCCCGCATCTACGAGCAGTACTTC.

This clone was counted only a few times. The rearrangement uses TRBV5-6 and TRBJ1-1; no reliable D call. CDR1 is SGHDT and CDR2 is YYEEEE in the germline V gene. The CDR3 runs 13 residues. V was clipped by 0 bases and J by 1 base, with 4 bases between them. The CDR3 sequence: CASSLDRNTEAFF. The DNA for the CDR3 is TGTGCCAGCAGCTTGGACAGGAACACTGAAGCTTTCTTT.

DNA for the CDR3: TGCGCCAGCAGCTTGGCCCTAGGCAGGGGTTGGATGGACGAGCAGTACTTC. The encoded protein is CASSLALGRGWMDEQYF. V usage is TRBV5-1 and J usage is TRBJ2-7; a possible D gene is TRBD1 (6 bases). CDR1 SGHRS and CDR2 YFSETQ come from the germline V gene. Trimming left V 0 bases short and J 5 bases short, with 21 bases between. The CDR3 loop spans 17 amino acids.

This clone was seen a handful of times. CDR3: CASTYSGGGFSYEQYF. The DNA for the CDR3 is TGTGCCAGCACCTACTCGGGCGGGGGGTTCTCCTACGAGCAGTACTTC. The genes are TRBV6-6 and TRBJ2-7; 8 positions agree with TRBD2. The CDR3 consists of 16 residues. Germline V CDR1 and CDR2: MNHNY, SVGAGI (reference sequence). After removal of 7 bases from V and 0 bases from J, the junction contained 11 bases not matched to a gene.

J is TRBJ2-3 and V is TRBV2, with D uncertain. V dropped 3 bases and J dropped 5 bases, with 6 bases sitting between them. There are 12 residues in the CDR3. Germline CDR1 is SNHLY and CDR2 is FYNNEI. As DNA, the CDR3 is TGTGCCAGCAGTGACCAGCAAGATACGCAGTATTTT. Its protein product is CASSDQQDTQYF.

The chain is built from TRBV14 and TRBJ2-1, with 12 nucleotides matching TRBD2. Germline values: CDR1 SGHDN, CDR2 FVKESK. Trimming cost V 1 base and J 0 bases; bases outside gene matches: 10. This CDR3 is 20 amino acids long. DNA of the CDR3: TGTGCCAGCAGCCAAGCGCTTAAGACTAGCGGGGGACCCTCCTACAATGAGCAGTTCTTC. Translation gives CASSQALKTSGGPSYNEQFF.

The chain is built from TRBV10-1 and TRBJ2-7, with 7 bases matching TRBD2. This CDR3 contains 14 residues. Germline V gives CDR1 WNHNN, CDR2 SYGVQD (reference sequence). V gave up 2 bases and J gave up 5 bases; unmatched junction bases: 6. CDR3 in DNA: TGCGCCAGCAGTGAGGGGCGGGAGCTCGACGAGCAGTACTTC. Translating it yields CASSEGRELDEQYF.

The count of this clone is one. This chain joins TRBV7-6 and TRBJ2-7; D gene unclear. V gave up 1 base and J gave up 0 bases, with 7 bases separating them. From germline, CDR1 is SGHVS and CDR2 FNYEAQ. This CDR3 is built from 14 residues. The CDR3 nucleotides are TGTGCCAGCAGCTTAGGGGCCCTCTCCTACGAGCAGTACTTC. Encoded protein: CASSLGALSYEQYF.

This chain links TRBV9 with TRBJ2-5; D perhaps matches TRBD1 (5 bases). The CDR3 consists of 14 residues. Germline CDR1 reads SGDLS; CDR2 reads YYNGEE. V was shortened by 0 bases and J by 1 base, with 7 bases between the two germline ends. The CDR3 DNA follows: TGTGCCAGCAGCGTAGAGGGGCTCCAAGAGACCCAGTACTTC. Translation: CASSVEGLQETQYF.

This clone has a single count. The chain links TRBV4-1 to TRBJ2-7; TRBD1 agrees at 7 bases. Trimming removed 1 base from V and 2 bases from J; junction bases left unmatched: 2. There are 14 residues in the CDR3. From germline, CDR1 is MGHRA and CDR2 YSYEKL. The CDR3 region is CASSQVTGAYEQYF. Here the CDR3 DNA reads TGCGCCAGCAGCCAAGTCACAGGGGCCTACGAGCAGTACTTC.

The chain is built from TRBV6-5 and TRBJ2-3; 12 bases align to TRBD2. V shed 5 bases and J 2 bases; nucleotides not matched to a gene: 2. This CDR3 has 15 amino acids. Germline CDR1 is MNHEY and CDR2 is SVGAGI. CDR3 nucleotides: TGTGCCAGCAGTCTAGCGGGGGGGACCACAGATACGCAGTATTTT. This translates into CASSLAGGTTDTQYF.